These 3 T cell receptor beta chains came from one sample sequenced in a study of T-cell reconstitution after alpha-beta-depleted transplantation in children. Unique molecular identifiers were built into the TCRbeta library. TCRdb redid the calling of the PCR reads with MiXCR, one entry per CDR3 protein. The sample has 450,000 to 550,000 distinct CDR3 sequences; about an eighth are singletons. Sequencing was performed on PBMCs, mostly from graft donor cells, taken 180 days after TCRalphabeta/CD19-depleted stem cell transplant. The receptor set was obtained from a female patient under 10 years old who had a stem cell transplant for aplastic anemia, so the T cells may come from the graft donor.

The table lists this clonotype with a few counts. The rearrangement links TRBV29-1 to TRBJ1-6, with 10 bases identical to TRBD1. V lost 5 bases to trimming and J lost 7 bases; unmatched junction nucleotides: 5. CDR3 length equals 14 residues. Per the germline V gene, CDR1 is SQVTM and CDR2 is ANQGSEA. CDR3 coding DNA: TGCAGCGTTCGGGACAGGGGAAGAAATTCACCCCTCCACTTT. Protein: CSVRDRGRNSPLHF.

The chain is built from TRBV27 and TRBJ2-7; no clear D. V lost 5 bases to trimming and J lost 4 bases, with 24 bases between them. CDR1 and CDR2 from the germline V gene are MNHEY and SMNVEV (reference sequence). This CDR3 comprises 17 residues. DNA for the CDR3: TGTGCCAGCAGTCCTCAATGGTCAGCTAACGGGCATTACGAGCAGTACTTC. This encodes CASSPQWSANGHYEQYF.

The genes are TRBV4-3 and TRBJ2-7; 7 bases are a match to TRBD2. The CDR3 is 15 residues long. CDR1 and CDR2 from the germline V gene are LGHNA and YSLEER. J gave up 2 bases and V 7 bases, and 11 bases lay outside the gene matches. CDR3 coding DNA: TGCGCCAGCAAACGGGGGGAATTAACCCCCTACGAGCAGTACTTC. Translating it yields CASKRGELTPYEQYF.